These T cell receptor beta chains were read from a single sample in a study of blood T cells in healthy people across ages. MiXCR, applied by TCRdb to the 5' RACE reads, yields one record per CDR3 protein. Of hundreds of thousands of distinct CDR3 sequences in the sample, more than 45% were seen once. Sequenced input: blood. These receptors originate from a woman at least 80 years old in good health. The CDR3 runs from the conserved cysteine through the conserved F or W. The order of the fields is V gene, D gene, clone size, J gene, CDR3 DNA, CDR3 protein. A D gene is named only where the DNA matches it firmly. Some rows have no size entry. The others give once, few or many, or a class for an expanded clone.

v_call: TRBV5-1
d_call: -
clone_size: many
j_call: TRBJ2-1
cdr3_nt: TGCGCCAGCAGCTTCGGCGGGTCGTACAATGAGCAGTTCTTC
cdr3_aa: CASSFGGSYNEQFF

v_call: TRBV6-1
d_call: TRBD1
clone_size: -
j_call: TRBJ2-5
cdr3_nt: TGTGCCAGCACTCGGACAGGGAAAGAGACCCAGTACTTC
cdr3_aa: CASTRTGKETQYF

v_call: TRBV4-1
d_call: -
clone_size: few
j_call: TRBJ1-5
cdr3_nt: TGCGCCAGCAGCCAAGAACACGGGCGAAGCAATCAGCCCCAGCATTTT
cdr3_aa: CASSQEHGRSNQPQHF

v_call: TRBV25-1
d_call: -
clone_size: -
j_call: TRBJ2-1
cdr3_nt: TGTGCCATCGCCGGGGTCTACAATGAGCAGTTCTTC
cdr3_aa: CAIAGVYNEQFF

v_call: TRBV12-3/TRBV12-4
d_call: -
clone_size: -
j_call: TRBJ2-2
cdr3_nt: TGTGCCAGCAGGCCGGACAACTACCCGAACACCGGGGAGCTGTTTTTT
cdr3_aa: CASRPDNYPNTGELFF

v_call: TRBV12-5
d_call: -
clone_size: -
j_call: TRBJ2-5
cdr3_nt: TGTGCTAGTGGTTTGGTTGACAGGCAAGAGACCCAGTACTTC
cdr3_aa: CASGLVDRQETQYF

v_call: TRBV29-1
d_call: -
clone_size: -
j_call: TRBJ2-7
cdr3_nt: TGCAGCGTTATGAGAACTAGCTCCTACGAGCAGTACTTC
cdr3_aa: CSVMRTSSYEQYF

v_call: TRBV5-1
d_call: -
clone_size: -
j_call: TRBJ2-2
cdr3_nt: TGCGCCAGCAGCTTGACACGGTCGGGAAACACCAGGGAGCTGTTTTTT
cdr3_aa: CASSLTRSGNTRELFF

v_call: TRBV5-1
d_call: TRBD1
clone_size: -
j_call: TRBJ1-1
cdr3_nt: TGCGCCAGCAGTCCCGCTCCCGACAGGGGGAACACTGAAGCTTTCTTT
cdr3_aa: CASSPAPDRGNTEAFF

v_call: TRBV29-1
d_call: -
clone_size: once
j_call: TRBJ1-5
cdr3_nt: TGCAGCGTTGAAGATCGGGATAGCAATCAGCCCCAGCATTTT
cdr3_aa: CSVEDRDSNQPQHF

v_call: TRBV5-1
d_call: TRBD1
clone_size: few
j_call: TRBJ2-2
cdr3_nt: TGCGCCAGCAGCTTGGAAGGACAGGGGACCGGGGAGCTGTTTTTT
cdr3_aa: CASSLEGQGTGELFF

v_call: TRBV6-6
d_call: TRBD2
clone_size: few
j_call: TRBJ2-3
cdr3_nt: TGTGCCAGCAACCCGGGACTAGCGACAGATACGCAGTATTTT
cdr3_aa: CASNPGLATDTQYF

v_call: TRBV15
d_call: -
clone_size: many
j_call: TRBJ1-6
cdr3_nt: TGTGCCACCAGCAGTGCAGGAGATAATTCACCCCTCCACTTT
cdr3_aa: CATSSAGDNSPLHF

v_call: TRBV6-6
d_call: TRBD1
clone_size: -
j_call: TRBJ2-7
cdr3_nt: TGTGCCAGCAGCCGCGACAGGGAGAACCACGAGCAGTACTTC
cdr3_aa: CASSRDRENHEQYF

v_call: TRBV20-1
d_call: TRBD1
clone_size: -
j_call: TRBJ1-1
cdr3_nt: TGCAGTGCTAGAGATCGGGAGGGGGGACAGGGGTTGAACACTGAAGCTTTCTTT
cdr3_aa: CSARDREGGQGLNTEAFF

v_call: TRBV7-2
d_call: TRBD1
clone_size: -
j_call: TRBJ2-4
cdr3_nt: TGTGCCAGCAGCCCGCCTGGCCTCACAGGGGACATTCAGTACTTC
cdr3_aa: CASSPPGLTGDIQYF

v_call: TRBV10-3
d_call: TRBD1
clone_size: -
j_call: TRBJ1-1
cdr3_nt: TGTGCCATCAGTGAGACGTCAACAGGGGTCGAGACTGAAGCTTTCTTT
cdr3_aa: CAISETSTGVETEAFF

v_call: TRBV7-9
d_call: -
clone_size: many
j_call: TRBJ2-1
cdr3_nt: TGCGCCAGCAGCTTGGCGAATGAGCAGTTCTTC
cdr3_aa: CASSLANEQFF

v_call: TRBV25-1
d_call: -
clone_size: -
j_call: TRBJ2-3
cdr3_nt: TGTGCCAGCAGTCCCTCACAGGGCAACCCCACAGATACGCAGTATTTT
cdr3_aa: CASSPSQGNPTDTQYF

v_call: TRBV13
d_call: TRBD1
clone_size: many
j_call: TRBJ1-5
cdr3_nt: TGTGCCAGCAGCTTAGGACAGGGGGTGCAGCCCCAGCATTTT
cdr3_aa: CASSLGQGVQPQHF

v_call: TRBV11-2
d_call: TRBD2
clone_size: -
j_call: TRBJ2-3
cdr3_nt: TGTGCCAGCAGGCCGATAGCGGGAGGGCTCGGGGATACGCAGTATTTT
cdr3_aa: CASRPIAGGLGDTQYF

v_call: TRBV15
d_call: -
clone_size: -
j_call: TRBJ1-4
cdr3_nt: TGTGCCACCAGCAGAAAAACATATCCTAATGAAAAACTGTTTTTT
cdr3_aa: CATSRKTYPNEKLFF

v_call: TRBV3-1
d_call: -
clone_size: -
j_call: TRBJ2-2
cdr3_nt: TGTGCCAGCAGCCCTCAGGGTTCGGGCACCGGGGAGCTGTTTTTT
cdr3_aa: CASSPQGSGTGELFF

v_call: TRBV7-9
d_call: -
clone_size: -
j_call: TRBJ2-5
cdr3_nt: TGTGCCAGCAGCTTAGGGGCGATCCAAGAGACCCAGTACTTC
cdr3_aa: CASSLGAIQETQYF

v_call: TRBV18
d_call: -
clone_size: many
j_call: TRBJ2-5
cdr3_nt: TGTGCCAGCTCACCCGGACAGCTGTCGGAAGAGACCCAGTACTTC
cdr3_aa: CASSPGQLSEETQYF

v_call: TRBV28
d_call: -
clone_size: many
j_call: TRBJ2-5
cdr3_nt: TGTGCCAGCAGTTTGATGCGGGGCCAAGAGACCCAGTACTTC
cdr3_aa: CASSLMRGQETQYF

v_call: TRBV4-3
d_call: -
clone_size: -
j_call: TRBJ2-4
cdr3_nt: TGCGCCAGCAGCCCAGATGGGGGTAACATTCAGTACTTC
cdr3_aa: CASSPDGGNIQYF

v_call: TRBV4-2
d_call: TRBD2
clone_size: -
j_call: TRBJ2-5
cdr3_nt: TGTGCCAGCAGCCAAGCCCCGGTTTGGGGGGGGGAAGAGACCCAGTACTTC
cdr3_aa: CASSQAPVWGGEETQYF

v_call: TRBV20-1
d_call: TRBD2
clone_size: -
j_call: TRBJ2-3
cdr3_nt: TGCAGTGCAACCAGTCGCCTTAGCGGGGGGGACTACACAGATACGCAGTATTTT
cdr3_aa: CSATSRLSGGDYTDTQYF

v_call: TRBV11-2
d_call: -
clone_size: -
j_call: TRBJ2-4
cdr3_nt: TGTGCCAGCAGCCCCGGCCGGGGAAACATTCAGTACTTC
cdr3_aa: CASSPGRGNIQYF

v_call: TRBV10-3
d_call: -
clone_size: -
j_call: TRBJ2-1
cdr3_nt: TGTGCCATCAGCGAGACTAGCTCCTACAATGAGCAGTTCTTC
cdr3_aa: CAISETSSYNEQFF

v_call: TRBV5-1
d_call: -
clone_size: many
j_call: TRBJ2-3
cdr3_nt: TGCGCCAGCAGCCCATGGGCAGGGAGCACAGATACGCAGTATTTT
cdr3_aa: CASSPWAGSTDTQYF

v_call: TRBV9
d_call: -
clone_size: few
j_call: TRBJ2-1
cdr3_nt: TGTGCCAGCAGTTCCCAATCCTCGGTCAATGAGCAGTTCTTC
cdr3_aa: CASSSQSSVNEQFF

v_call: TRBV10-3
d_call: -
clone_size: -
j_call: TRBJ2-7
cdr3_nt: TGTGCCATCAGGGACAACTCCTACGAGCAGTACTTC
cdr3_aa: CAIRDNSYEQYF

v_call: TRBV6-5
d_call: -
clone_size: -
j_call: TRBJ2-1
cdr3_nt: TGTGCCAGCAGTACGGGGGGCTATCTTTACAATGAGCAGTTCTTC
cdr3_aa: CASSTGGYLYNEQFF

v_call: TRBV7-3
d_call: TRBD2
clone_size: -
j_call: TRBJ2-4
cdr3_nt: TGTGCCAGCAGTCACTCTAGCGGGACACAGTACTTC
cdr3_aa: CASSHSSGTQYF

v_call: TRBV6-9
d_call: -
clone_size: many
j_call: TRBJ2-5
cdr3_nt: TGTGCCAGCAGTTCCCTCGGACAGTTCCAAGAGACCCAGTACTTC
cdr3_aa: CASSSLGQFQETQYF

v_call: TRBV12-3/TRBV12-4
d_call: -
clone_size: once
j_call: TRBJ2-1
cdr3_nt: TGTGCCAGCAGTGTAGAGCGCAACAATGAGCAGTTCTTC
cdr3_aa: CASSVERNNEQFF

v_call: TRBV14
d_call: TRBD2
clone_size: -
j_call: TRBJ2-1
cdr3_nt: TGTGCCAGCAGCCCCAGCGGGGGGTCTGGTAATGAGCAGTTCTTC
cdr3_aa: CASSPSGGSGNEQFF